Reported below is one T cell receptor beta chain. Germline V gene sequence: CDR1 LNHDA, CDR2 SQIVND (reference sequence). CDR3 length equals 13 residues. V dropped 8 bases and J dropped 4 bases, with 14 bases sitting between them. These data belong to a study of siplizumab effects on memory and regulatory T cells. Measured with immunoSEQ multiplex PCR; TCRdb has only the in-frame clones, and not every one. The data contain over 90,000 clones, about 90% of them singletons. This clonotype originated in a human donor in good health. The J gene is TRBJ1-1, the V gene TRBV19, with D possibly being TRBD1 (6 bases). The sequencing sample was made of CD4+ T cells sorted from blood. CDR3 region: CASLQGRGTEAFF. As DNA, the CDR3 is TGTGCCAGTCTACAGGGCCGGGGCACTGAAGCTTTCTTT.